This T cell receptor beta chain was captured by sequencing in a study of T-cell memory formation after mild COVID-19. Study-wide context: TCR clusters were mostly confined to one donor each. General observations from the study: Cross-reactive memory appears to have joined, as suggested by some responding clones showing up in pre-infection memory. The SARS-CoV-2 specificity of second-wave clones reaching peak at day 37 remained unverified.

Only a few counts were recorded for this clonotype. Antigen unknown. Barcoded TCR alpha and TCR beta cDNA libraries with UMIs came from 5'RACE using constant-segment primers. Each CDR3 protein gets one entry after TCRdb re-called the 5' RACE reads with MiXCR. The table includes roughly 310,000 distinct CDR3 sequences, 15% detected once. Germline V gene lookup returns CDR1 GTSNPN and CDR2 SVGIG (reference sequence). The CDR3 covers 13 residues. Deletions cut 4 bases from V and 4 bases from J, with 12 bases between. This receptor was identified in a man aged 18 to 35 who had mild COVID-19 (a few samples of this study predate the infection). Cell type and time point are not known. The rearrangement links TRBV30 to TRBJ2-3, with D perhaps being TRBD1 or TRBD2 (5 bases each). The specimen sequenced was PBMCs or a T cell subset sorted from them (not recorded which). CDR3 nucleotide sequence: TGTGCCTGGAAACCGCGAGGGGCAGATACGCAGTATTTT. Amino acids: CAWKPRGADTQYF.